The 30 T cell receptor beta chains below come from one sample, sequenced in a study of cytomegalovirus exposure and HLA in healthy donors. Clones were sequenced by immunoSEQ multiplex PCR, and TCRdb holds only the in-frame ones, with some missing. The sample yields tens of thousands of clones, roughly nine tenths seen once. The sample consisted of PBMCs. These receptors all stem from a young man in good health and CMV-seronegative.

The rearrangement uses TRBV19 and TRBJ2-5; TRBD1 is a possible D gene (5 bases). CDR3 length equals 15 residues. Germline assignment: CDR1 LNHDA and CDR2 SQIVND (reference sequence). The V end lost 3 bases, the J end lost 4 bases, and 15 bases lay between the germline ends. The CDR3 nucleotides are TGTGCCAGTAGTATCATCAGCGACAGTGGAGAGACCCAGTACTTC. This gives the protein CASSIISDSGETQYF.

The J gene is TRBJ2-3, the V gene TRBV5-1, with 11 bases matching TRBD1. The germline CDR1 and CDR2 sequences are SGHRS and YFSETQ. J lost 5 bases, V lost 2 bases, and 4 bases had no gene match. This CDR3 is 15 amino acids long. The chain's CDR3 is CASSLGQGAGDTQYF. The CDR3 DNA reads TGCGCCAGCAGCTTAGGACAGGGGGCCGGAGATACGCAGTATTTT.

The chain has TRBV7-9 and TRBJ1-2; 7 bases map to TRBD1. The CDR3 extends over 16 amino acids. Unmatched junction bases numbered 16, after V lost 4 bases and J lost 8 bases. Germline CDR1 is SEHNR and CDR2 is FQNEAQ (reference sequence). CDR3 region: CASSSALPGGFEGYTF. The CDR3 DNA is TGTGCCAGCAGCTCAGCCCTGCCAGGGGGATTCGAGGGCTACACCTTC. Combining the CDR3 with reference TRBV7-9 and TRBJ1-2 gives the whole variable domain DTGVSQNPRHKITKRGQNVTFRCDPISEHNRLYWYRQTLGQGPEFLTYFQNEAQLEKSRLLSDRFSAERPKGSFSTLEIQRTEQGDSAMYLCASSSALPGGFEGYTFGSGTRLTVV.

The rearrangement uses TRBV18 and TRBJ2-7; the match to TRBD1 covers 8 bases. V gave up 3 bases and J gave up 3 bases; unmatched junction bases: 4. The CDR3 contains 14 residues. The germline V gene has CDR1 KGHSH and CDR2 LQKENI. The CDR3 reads CASSPDRVIYEQYF. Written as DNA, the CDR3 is TGTGCCAGCTCACCGGACAGGGTTATCTACGAGCAGTACTTC.

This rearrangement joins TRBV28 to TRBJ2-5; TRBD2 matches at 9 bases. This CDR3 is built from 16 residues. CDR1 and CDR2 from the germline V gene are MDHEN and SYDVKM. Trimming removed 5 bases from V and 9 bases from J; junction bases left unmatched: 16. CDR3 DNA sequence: TGTGCCAGCAGTCACCCTCCTAGCGGGATTGGGGGGGCCCAGTACTTC. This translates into CASSHPPSGIGGAQYF.

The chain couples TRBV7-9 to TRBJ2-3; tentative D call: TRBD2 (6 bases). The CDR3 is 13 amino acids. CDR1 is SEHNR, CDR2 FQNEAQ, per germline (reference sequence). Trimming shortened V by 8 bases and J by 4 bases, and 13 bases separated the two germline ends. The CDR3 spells CASLREISDTQYF. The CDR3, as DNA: TGTGCCAGCCTACGGGAGATCTCAGATACGCAGTATTTT.

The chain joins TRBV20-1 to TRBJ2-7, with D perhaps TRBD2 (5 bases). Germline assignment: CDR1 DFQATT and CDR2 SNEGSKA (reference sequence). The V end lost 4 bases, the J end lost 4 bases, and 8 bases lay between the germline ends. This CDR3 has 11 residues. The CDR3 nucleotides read TGCAGTGCTAAAAGGGAGTACGAGCAGTACTTC. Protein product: CSAKREYEQYF.

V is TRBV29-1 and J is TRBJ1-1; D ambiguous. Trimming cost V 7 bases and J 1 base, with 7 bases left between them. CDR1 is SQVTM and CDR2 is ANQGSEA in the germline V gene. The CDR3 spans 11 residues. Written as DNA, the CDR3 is TGCAGCGCCGTGAGGAACACTGAAGCTTTCTTT. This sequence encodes CSAVRNTEAFF. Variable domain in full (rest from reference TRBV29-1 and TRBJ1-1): SAVISQKPSRDICQRGTSLTIQCQVDSQVTMMFWYRQQPGQSLTLIATANQGSEATYESGFVIDKFPISRPNLTFSTLTVSNMSPEDSSIYLCSAVRNTEAFFGQGTRLTVV.

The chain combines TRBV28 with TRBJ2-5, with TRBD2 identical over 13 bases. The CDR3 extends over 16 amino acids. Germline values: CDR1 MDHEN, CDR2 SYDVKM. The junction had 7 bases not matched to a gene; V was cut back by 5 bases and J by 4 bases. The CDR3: CASSLGLAGVRETQYF. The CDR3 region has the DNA TGTGCCAGCAGTCTTGGACTAGCGGGAGTTCGAGAGACCCAGTACTTC.

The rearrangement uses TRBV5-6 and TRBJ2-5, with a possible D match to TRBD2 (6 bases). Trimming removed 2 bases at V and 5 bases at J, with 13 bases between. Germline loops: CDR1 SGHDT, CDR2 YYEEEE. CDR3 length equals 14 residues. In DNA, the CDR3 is TGTGCCAGCAGCTTCCGGGAGAGAGGGGAGACCCAGTACTTC. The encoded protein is CASSFRERGETQYF.

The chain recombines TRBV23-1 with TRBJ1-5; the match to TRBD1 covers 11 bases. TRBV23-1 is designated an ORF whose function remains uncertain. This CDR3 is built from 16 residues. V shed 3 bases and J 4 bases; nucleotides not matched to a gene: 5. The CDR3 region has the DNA TGCGCCAGCAGTCACCGGACAGGGGGCAGGAATCAGCCCCAGCATTTT. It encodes CASSHRTGGRNQPQHF.

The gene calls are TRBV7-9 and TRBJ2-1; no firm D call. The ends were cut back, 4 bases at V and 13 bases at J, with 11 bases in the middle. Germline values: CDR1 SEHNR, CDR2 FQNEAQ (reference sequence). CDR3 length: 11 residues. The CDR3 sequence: CASSSLDSQFF. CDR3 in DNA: TGTGCCAGCAGCTCGCTAGACTCTCAGTTCTTC.

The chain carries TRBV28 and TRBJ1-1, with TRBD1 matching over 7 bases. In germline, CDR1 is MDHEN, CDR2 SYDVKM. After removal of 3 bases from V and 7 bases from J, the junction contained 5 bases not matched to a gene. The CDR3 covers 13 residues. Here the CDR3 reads CASSFRDSFEAFF. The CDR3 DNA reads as TGTGCCAGCAGTTTCCGGGACAGCTTTGAAGCTTTCTTT. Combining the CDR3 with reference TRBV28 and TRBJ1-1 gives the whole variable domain DVKVTQSSRYLVKRTGEKVFLECVQDMDHENMFWYRQDPGLGLRLIYFSYDVKMKEKGDIPEGYSVSREKKERFSLILESASTNQTSMYLCASSFRDSFEAFFGQGTRLTVV.

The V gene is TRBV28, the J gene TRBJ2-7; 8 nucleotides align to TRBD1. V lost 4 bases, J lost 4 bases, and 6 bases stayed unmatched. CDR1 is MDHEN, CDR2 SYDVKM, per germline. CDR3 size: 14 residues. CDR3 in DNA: TGTGCCAGCAGTTCCGCCGACAGGGGTTACGAGCAGTACTTC. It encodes CASSSADRGYEQYF.

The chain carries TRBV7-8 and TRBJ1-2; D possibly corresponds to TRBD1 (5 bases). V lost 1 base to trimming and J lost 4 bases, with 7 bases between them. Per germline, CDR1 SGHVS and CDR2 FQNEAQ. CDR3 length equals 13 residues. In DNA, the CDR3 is TGTGCCAGCAGCTTAGGACAGACCTATGGCTACACCTTC. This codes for CASSLGQTYGYTF.

CDR3 sequence (DNA): TGTGCCAGCAGCCAGAACCCCTTAGGACTGGGAATTATCGAGACCCAGTACTTC. Its translation is CASSQNPLGLGIIETQYF. The rearrangement joins TRBV4-2 to TRBJ2-5, with D possibly matching TRBD2 (5 bases). V lost 3 bases and J 5 bases, leaving 25 bases between the germline ends. This CDR3 is built from 18 residues. Germline lookup yields CDR1 LGHNA and CDR2 YNFKEQ.

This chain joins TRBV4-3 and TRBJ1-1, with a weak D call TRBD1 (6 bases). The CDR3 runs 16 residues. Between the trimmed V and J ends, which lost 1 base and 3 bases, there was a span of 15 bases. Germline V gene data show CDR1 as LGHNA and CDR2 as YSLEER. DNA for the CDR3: TGCGCCAGCAGCCAAGCGGAAACCAGGGGCGACACTGAAGCTTTCTTT. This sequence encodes CASSQAETRGDTEAFF.

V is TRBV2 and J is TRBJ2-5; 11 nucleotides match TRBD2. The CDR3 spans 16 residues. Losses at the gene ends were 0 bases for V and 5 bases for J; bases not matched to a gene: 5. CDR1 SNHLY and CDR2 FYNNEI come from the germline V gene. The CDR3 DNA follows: TGTGCCAGCAGTGAAGCGCTCGGACTAGCGGGCGAGACCCAGTACTTC. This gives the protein CASSEALGLAGETQYF.

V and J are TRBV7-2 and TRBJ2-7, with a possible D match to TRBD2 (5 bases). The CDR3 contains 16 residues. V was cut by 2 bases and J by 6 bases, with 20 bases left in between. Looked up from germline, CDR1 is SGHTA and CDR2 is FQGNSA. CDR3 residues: CASSLTWRRRSGEQYF. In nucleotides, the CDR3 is TGTGCCAGCAGCTTAACCTGGCGGAGGCGTTCGGGCGAGCAGTACTTC.

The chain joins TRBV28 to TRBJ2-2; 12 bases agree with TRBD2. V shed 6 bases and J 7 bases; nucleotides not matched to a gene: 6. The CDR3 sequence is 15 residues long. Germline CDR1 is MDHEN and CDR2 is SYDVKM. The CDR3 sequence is CASSPLAGGLGELFF. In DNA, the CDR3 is TGTGCCAGCAGCCCCCTAGCGGGAGGGCTCGGGGAGCTGTTTTTT.

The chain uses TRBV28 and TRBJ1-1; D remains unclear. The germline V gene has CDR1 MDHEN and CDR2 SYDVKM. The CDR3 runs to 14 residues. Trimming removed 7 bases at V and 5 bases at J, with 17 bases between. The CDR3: CASTETRWYTEAFF. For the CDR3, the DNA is TGTGCCAGCACTGAGACTCGGTGGTATACTGAAGCTTTCTTT. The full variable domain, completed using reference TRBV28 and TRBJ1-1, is DVKVTQSSRYLVKRTGEKVFLECVQDMDHENMFWYRQDPGLGLRLIYFSYDVKMKEKGDIPEGYSVSREKKERFSLILESASTNQTSMYLCASTETRWYTEAFFGQGTRLTVV.

The CDR3 nucleotides read TGTGCCAGCAGCCAGCTAGTAAACCAAGAGACCCAGTACTTC. It yields the protein CASSQLVNQETQYF. The chain uses TRBV4-2 and TRBJ2-5; D is ambiguous. The ends were cut back, 3 bases at V and 0 bases at J, with 8 bases in the middle. The CDR3 sequence is 14 residues long. Germline lookup yields CDR1 LGHNA and CDR2 YNFKEQ.

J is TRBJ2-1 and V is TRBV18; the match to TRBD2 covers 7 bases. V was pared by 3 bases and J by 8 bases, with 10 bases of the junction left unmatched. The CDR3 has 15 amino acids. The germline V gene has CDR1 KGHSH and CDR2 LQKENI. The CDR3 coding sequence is TGTGCCAGCTCACCCACAGCGGGGAAAAATTATGAGCAGTTCTTC. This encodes CASSPTAGKNYEQFF. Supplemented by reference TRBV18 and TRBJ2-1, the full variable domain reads NAGVMQNPRHLVRRRGQEARLRCSPMKGHSHVYWYRQLPEEGLKFMVYLQKENIIDESGMPKERFSAEFPKEGPSILRIQQVVRGDSAAYFCASSPTAGKNYEQFFGPGTRLTVL.

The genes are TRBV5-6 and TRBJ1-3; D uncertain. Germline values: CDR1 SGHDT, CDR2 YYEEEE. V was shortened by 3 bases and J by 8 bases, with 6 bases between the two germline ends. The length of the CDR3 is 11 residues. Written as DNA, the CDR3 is TGTGCCAGCAGCTCAGGTTACACCATATATTTT. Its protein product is CASSSGYTIYF.

Written as DNA, the CDR3 is TGTGCCATCAGTGATGCAGGGGGATCGTGGGATACGCAGTATTTT. Protein sequence: CAISDAGGSWDTQYF. The chain employs TRBV10-3 and TRBJ2-3, with 7 nucleotides matching TRBD1. After removal of 3 bases from V and 6 bases from J, the junction contained 9 bases not matched to a gene. Germline values: CDR1 ENHRY, CDR2 SYGVKD. This CDR3 region has 15 residues.

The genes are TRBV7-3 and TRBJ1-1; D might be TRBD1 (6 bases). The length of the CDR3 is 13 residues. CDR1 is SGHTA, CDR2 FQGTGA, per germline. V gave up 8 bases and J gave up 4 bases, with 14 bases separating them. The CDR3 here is CASAPGQFTEAFF. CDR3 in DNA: TGTGCCAGCGCGCCCGGACAGTTCACTGAAGCTTTCTTT.

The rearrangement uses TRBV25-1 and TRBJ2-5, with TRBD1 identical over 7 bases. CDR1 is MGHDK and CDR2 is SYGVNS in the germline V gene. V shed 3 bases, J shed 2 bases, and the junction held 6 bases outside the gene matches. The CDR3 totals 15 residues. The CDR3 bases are TGTGCCAGCAGTGATGACAGGGCCTTACAAGAGACCCAGTACTTC. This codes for CASSDDRALQETQYF.

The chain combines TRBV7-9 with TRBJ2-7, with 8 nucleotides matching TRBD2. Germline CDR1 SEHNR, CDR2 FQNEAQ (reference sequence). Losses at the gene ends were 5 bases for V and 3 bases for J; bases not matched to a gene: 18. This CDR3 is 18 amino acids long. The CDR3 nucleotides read TGTGCCAGCAGCCCACTTAGCGGGGCTAACAGCCTGTTCTACGAGCAGTACTTC. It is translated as CASSPLSGANSLFYEQYF.

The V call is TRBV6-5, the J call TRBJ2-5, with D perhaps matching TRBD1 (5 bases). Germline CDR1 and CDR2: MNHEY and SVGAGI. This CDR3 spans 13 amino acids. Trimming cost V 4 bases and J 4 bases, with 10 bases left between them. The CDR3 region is CASSLIDRETQYF. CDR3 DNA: TGTGCCAGCAGTTTGATCGACAGAGAGACCCAGTACTTC.

DNA of the CDR3: TGTGCCAGCAGCTCAACCGGGACAGGGTACTACGAGCAGTACTTC. It codes for CASSSTGTGYYEQYF. The genes are TRBV5-5 and TRBJ2-7; 9 nucleotides match TRBD1. This CDR3 is built from 15 residues. The ends lost 3 bases at V and 3 bases at J; junction bases unmatched: 7. Germline V gives CDR1 SGHKS, CDR2 YYEKEE (reference sequence).